What follows describes a single T cell receptor (beta chain). Its antigen is currently unknown. In the same sample, other DNA sequences code for this CDR3. TCRdb's copy holds only in-frame clones and misses some; the assay was immunoSEQ multiplex PCR. The repertoire holds around 700,000 clones, with approximately 79% as singletons. This record comes from a study of shared clonotypes between healthy human individuals. The overall study: Plates per donor: three CD4 naive, three CD4 memory, two CD8 naive, one CD8 memory. The study, taken as a whole, reports: Since donors were few, the genetic and exposure-history diversity represented was limited.

All participating donors were Caucasian adults from Nashville, Tennessee. The specimen was memory CD4+ T cells sorted from blood. As to subset: CD45RA-negative fraction. The clonotype comes from a woman in her twenties or thirties in good health.

The CDR3 protein is CASSEGNNQPQHF. Written as DNA, the CDR3 is TGTGCCAGCAGTGAAGGCAATAATCAGCCCCAGCATTTT. The gene calls are TRBV2 and TRBJ1-5, with D hard to call. V lost 1 base and J 4 bases, leaving 5 bases between the germline ends. CDR1 SNHLY and CDR2 FYNNEI come from the germline V gene. This CDR3 has 13 residues. Supplemented by reference TRBV2 and TRBJ1-5, the full variable domain reads EPEVTQTPSHQVTQMGQEVILRCVPISNHLYFYWYRQILGQKVEFLVSFYNNEISEKSEIFDDQFSVERPDGSNFTLKIRSTKLEDSAMYFCASSEGNNQPQHFGDGTRLSIL.